This T cell receptor (beta chain) was captured by sequencing in a study of human T cells and chemical hapten exposure. As to time point: pre-sensitization, week 0. The treatment denotes: therapeutic diphenylcyclopropenone sensitization with weekly scalp DPC. The trim removed 1 base at V and 6 bases at J, leaving 5 bases unmatched. There are 15 residues in the CDR3. Germline V gene data show CDR1 as MNHEY and CDR2 as SVGEGT. Overall study results and limits: It should be noted that donors had alopecia, so their immune response may differ from healthy people's.

TCRdb reanalysed the RACE reads using MiXCR and keeps one entry per CDR3 protein. The sample yields about 260,000 distinct CDR3 sequences, around 9.3% seen once. A few counts support this clonotype. Its target is not known. The chain employs TRBV6-2 or TRBV6-3 and TRBJ1-5, with 8 bases lining up with TRBD1. This sequence originates from a woman aged 40 to 50 with alopecia areata. Some clones in this sample may be carry-over from other donors' samples. This specimen consisted of whole blood, obtained in connection with sensitization to the hapten diphenylcyclopropenone (DPC). CDR3 bases: TGTGCCAGCAGTTACTTGACAGGGGATGGTCAGCCCCAGCATTTT. It translates to CASSYLTGDGQPQHF.